The 32 T cell receptor beta chains below were found in one sample sequenced in a study of blood T cell repertoires in COVID-19. The protocol was immunoSEQ multiplex PCR, while the TCRdb copy is restricted to in-frame clones and leaves out a portion. The data hold about 400,000 clones, with 89% observed a single time. Material for sequencing was peripheral blood. The receptors originated from a man aged 40-55 years with acute or convalescent COVID-19.

The rearrangement uses TRBV5-5 and TRBJ2-7; D remains unclear. The CDR3 runs 13 residues. Germline V gene data show CDR1 as SGHKS and CDR2 as YYEKEE (reference sequence). V was shortened by 0 bases and J by 5 bases, with 9 bases between the two germline ends. The CDR3 spells CASSLARVDEQYF. CDR3 sequence (DNA): TGTGCCAGCAGCTTGGCTCGGGTCGACGAGCAGTACTTC.

This rearrangement joins TRBV21-1 to TRBJ2-6; TRBD1, the D gene given by the table, was not confirmed from the DNA. TRBV21-1 is classified as a pseudogene. This CDR3 spans 19 amino acids. CDR3 sequence: CASSSQSPGQDRGANVLTF. The CDR3 DNA is TGTGCCAGCAGCAGCCAGAGCCCGGGACAGGATAGGGGGGCCAACGTCCTGACTTTC.

This clone was observed a single time. This CDR3 reads CASSFRGDSPLHF. The CDR3 DNA is TGCGCCAGCAGCTTCCGGGGGGATTCACCCCTCCACTTT. This chain connects TRBV5-1 to TRBJ1-6; a possible D gene is TRBD1 (5 bases). Germline V gene sequence: CDR1 SGHRS, CDR2 YFSETQ. The CDR3 sequence is 13 residues long. V was trimmed by 2 bases and J by 8 bases, leaving 8 bases between them.

This clone has just a few counts. V is TRBV7-8 and J is TRBJ1-2, with a tentative D call TRBD1 (5 bases). The V end was cut by 5 bases, the J end by 8 bases, with 15 bases between. In germline, CDR1 is SGHVS, CDR2 FQNEAQ. There are 13 residues in the CDR3. CDR3 sequence (DNA): TGTGCCAGCAGCCCGGCGGGGGATCTGGGCTACACCTTC. Protein: CASSPAGDLGYTF.

V gene TRBV5-1 combines with J gene TRBJ2-3; D is ambiguous. The CDR3 consists of 12 residues. Trimming removed 0 bases at V and 4 bases at J, with 3 bases between. The germline V gene encodes CDR1 SGHRS and CDR2 YFSETQ. CDR3 region: CASSLAADTQYF. CDR3 DNA: TGCGCCAGCAGCTTGGCCGCAGATACGCAGTATTTT.

The CDR3: CASSPGLAGFVSGELFF. CDR3 bases: TGTGCCAGCAGTCCGGGACTAGCGGGATTCGTTTCCGGGGAGCTGTTTTTT. The chain employs TRBV28 and TRBJ2-2; 13 bases map to TRBD2. CDR1 is MDHEN, CDR2 SYDVKM, per germline. V was pared by 5 bases and J by 6 bases, with 9 bases of the junction left unmatched. The CDR3 is 17 amino acids.

The gene calls are TRBV12-3 or TRBV12-4 and TRBJ2-3, with D perhaps TRBD2 (6 bases). The CDR3 has 12 amino acids. V was pared by 4 bases and J by 4 bases, with 6 bases between. The CDR3 sequence: CASSSSADTQYF. In DNA form, the CDR3 reads TGTGCCAGCAGTTCTAGCGCAGATACGCAGTATTTT.

This clone was observed once. The chain carries TRBV11-2 and TRBJ2-3; TRBD2 matches at 8 bases. V was pared by 7 bases and J by 4 bases, with 13 bases of the junction left unmatched. The CDR3 is 16 residues long. Germline values: CDR1 SGHAT, CDR2 FQNNGV. CDR3 sequence (DNA): TGTGCCAGCACCTACGGACCGGGAGGGCTATCAGATACGCAGTATTTT. Amino acids: CASTYGPGGLSDTQYF.

The chain recombines TRBV10-3 with TRBJ2-5; a possible D gene is TRBD2 (7 bases). Germline loops: CDR1 ENHRY, CDR2 SYGVKD. Trimming took 5 bases from V and 5 from J, leaving 15 bases between them. The CDR3 spans 14 residues. The CDR3 protein is CAISFRGAGETQYF. The CDR3 DNA follows: TGTGCCATCAGTTTTCGGGGGGCCGGGGAGACCCAGTACTTC.

V is TRBV7-2 and J is TRBJ1-2; TRBD1 aligns across 8 bases. J was trimmed by 5 bases and V by 1 base; bases with no gene match: 6. The CDR3 is 15 amino acids. In germline, CDR1 is SGHTA, CDR2 FQGNSA. The CDR3 protein is CASSLGTGNTYGYTF. The CDR3 coding sequence is TGTGCCAGCAGCTTAGGGACAGGGAATACGTATGGCTACACCTTC.

Concerning this clone itself: The same CDR3 arises from other DNA sequences in this sample as well. The chain couples TRBV6-2 or TRBV6-3 to TRBJ2-1; TRBD2 might be the D (6 bases). The germline CDR1 and CDR2 sequences are MNHEY and SVGEGT. This CDR3 has 15 amino acids. V shed 0 bases and J shed 0 bases, with 6 bases lying between them. CDR3 loop: CASSYSGGSYNEQFF. The DNA of the CDR3 is TGTGCCAGCAGTTACTCGGGGGGCTCCTACAATGAGCAGTTCTTC.

This chain uses TRBV28 with TRBJ1-1; the D is unclear. Trimming took 5 bases from V and 0 from J, leaving 16 bases between them. From germline, CDR1 is MDHEN and CDR2 SYDVKM. CDR3 length: 16 residues. The CDR3 protein is CASSPRLGLMNTEAFF. Written as DNA, the CDR3 is TGTGCCAGCAGTCCCCGTCTTGGGCTCATGAACACTGAAGCTTTCTTT.

In DNA form, the CDR3 reads TGTGCCAGCAGTTTGGGGCGGGAGGTGCGGGAGCAGTTCTTC. Protein: CASSLGREVREQFF. This rearrangement joins TRBV27 to TRBJ2-1, with 8 bases aligning to TRBD2. Germline V gives CDR1 MNHEY, CDR2 SMNVEV (reference sequence). The junction had 8 bases not matched to a gene; V was cut back by 3 bases and J by 10 bases. The CDR3 has 14 amino acids.

The genes are TRBV29-1 and TRBJ2-1, with D possibly matching TRBD1 (5 bases). Per germline, CDR1 SQVTM and CDR2 ANQGSEA. This CDR3 is built from 15 residues. V gave up 3 bases and J gave up 7 bases, with 19 bases separating them. The CDR3 is CSVDRLGQGLNEQFF. CDR3 bases: TGCAGCGTTGACAGGCTCGGCCAGGGCTTAAATGAGCAGTTCTTC.

Regarding this clone: The same CDR3 can be traced to other DNA sequences in this sample. CDR3 loop: CASSVGGNYGYTF. DNA for the CDR3: TGTGCCAGCAGCGTAGGAGGGAACTATGGCTACACCTTC. The V and J genes are TRBV9 and TRBJ1-2; D gene ambiguous. Germline V CDR1 and CDR2: SGDLS, YYNGEE. This CDR3 has 13 amino acids. V lost 0 bases, J lost 2 bases, and 5 bases lay in between.

V usage is TRBV7-9 and J usage is TRBJ2-7; 7 nucleotides line up with TRBD1. After removal of 6 bases from V and 5 bases from J, the junction contained 7 bases not matched to a gene. CDR1 is SEHNR, CDR2 FQNEAQ, per germline (reference sequence). There are 13 residues in the CDR3. CDR3 nucleotide sequence: TGTGCCAGCAGGTCAACAGGGGAGAACGAGCAGTACTTC. Its translation is CASRSTGENEQYF.

The V call is TRBV5-1, the J call TRBJ2-1; TRBD2 matches at 10 bases. Per germline, CDR1 SGHRS and CDR2 YFSETQ. The CDR3 extends over 19 amino acids. The trim removed 1 base at V and 0 bases at J, leaving 10 bases unmatched. The CDR3, as DNA: TGCGCCAGCAGCTTGACTAGCGGGACAATCAGCAGCTCCTACAATGAGCAGTTCTTC. Its protein is CASSLTSGTISSSYNEQFF.

The chain links TRBV18 to TRBJ1-5, with D perhaps TRBD1 (5 bases). V lost 4 bases, J lost 6 bases, and 19 bases lay in between. The V gene's germline CDR1 is KGHSH and CDR2 LQKENI. This CDR3 comprises 16 residues. As DNA, the CDR3 is TGTGCCAGCTCACGATCCGGGGGAGATAATGGTCAGCCCCAGCATTTT. The encoded protein is CASSRSGGDNGQPQHF.

Written as DNA, the CDR3 is TGTGCCAGCAGCCTTCAGGACTGGGACACTGAAGCTTTCTTT. It is translated as CASSLQDWDTEAFF. The chain joins TRBV7-9 to TRBJ1-1; unclear D gene. V lost 5 bases and J lost 3, with 13 bases in between. The germline CDR1 and CDR2 sequences are SEHNR and FQNEAQ (reference sequence). The CDR3 extends over 14 amino acids.

The V and J genes are TRBV10-1 and TRBJ2-7; D gene unclear. The germline V and J ends were trimmed by 4 bases and 3 bases, with 7 bases remaining between them. The germline V gene has CDR1 WNHNN and CDR2 SYGVQD (reference sequence). The length of the CDR3 is 12 residues. The CDR3 region is CASSGPSYEQYF. The CDR3 coding sequence is TGCGCCAGCAGTGGGCCTAGCTACGAGCAGTACTTC.

The gene calls are TRBV9 and TRBJ1-6; 8 bases align to TRBD1. The germline V gene has CDR1 SGDLS and CDR2 YYNGEE. V lost 0 bases and J lost 0; bases outside the gene matches: 8. The CDR3 runs to 19 residues. Here the CDR3 DNA reads TGTGCCAGCAGCGTAGAAGGACAGGGCCTCAGCTCCTATAATTCACCCCTCCACTTT. It translates to CASSVEGQGLSSYNSPLHF.

The V gene is TRBV9, the J gene TRBJ2-1; 8 bases are a match to TRBD2. Germline V CDR1 and CDR2: SGDLS, YYNGEE. The V gene end was trimmed by 0 bases and the J gene end by 7 bases; junction bases not matched to a gene: 9. The CDR3 is made up of 16 amino acids. CDR3 bases: TGTGCCAGCAGCGTAGGCGGCGGGAGGATGGGGAATGAGCAGTTCTTC. Residues: CASSVGGGRMGNEQFF.

The V and J genes are TRBV28 and TRBJ2-1; 9 bases are a match to TRBD2. Trimming cost V 6 bases and J 7 bases; bases outside gene matches: 10. CDR1 and CDR2 (germline): MDHEN, SYDVKM. The CDR3 has 15 residues. The CDR3 sequence: CASSLPAGGRNEQFF. DNA for the CDR3: TGTGCCAGCAGCCTACCGGCGGGAGGGCGAAATGAGCAGTTCTTC.

The chain couples TRBV2 to TRBJ1-2; perhaps TRBD1 as D (6 bases). The length of the CDR3 is 12 residues. V lost 6 bases to trimming and J lost 7 bases, with 12 bases between them. Germline V gene lookup returns CDR1 SNHLY and CDR2 FYNNEI. Here the CDR3 reads CASRSGVLGYTF. In DNA form, the CDR3 reads TGTGCCAGCAGGTCAGGGGTCCTTGGCTACACCTTC.

The gene calls are TRBV7-9 and TRBJ2-3; 11 bases match TRBD2. The CDR3 has 17 residues. The V gene's germline CDR1 is SEHNR and CDR2 FQNEAQ (reference sequence). V lost 6 bases to trimming and J lost 5 bases; unmatched junction nucleotides: 13. The CDR3 DNA sequence: TGTGCCAGCAGTACCCGGACTAGCGGGTTCCGGGAAGATACGCAGTATTTT. Its protein is CASSTRTSGFREDTQYF.

The rearrangement links TRBV9 to TRBJ1-2; D remains unclear. The CDR3 contains 15 residues. Germline loops: CDR1 SGDLS, CDR2 YYNGEE. Trimming shortened V by 0 bases and J by 0 bases, and 9 bases separated the two germline ends. CDR3 amino acids: CASSVGGRSNYGYTF. In DNA, the CDR3 is TGTGCCAGCAGCGTAGGAGGGCGATCTAACTATGGCTACACCTTC.

The rearrangement links TRBV5-1 to TRBJ2-3, with unresolved D. The CDR3 runs 13 residues. Deletions cut 2 bases from V and 2 bases from J, with 6 bases between. The germline V gene encodes CDR1 SGHRS and CDR2 YFSETQ. The CDR3 coding sequence is TGCGCCAGCAGCTTCCAGAACACAGATACGCAGTATTTT. As protein: CASSFQNTDTQYF.

The rearrangement links TRBV5-4 to TRBJ1-2; 8 nucleotides match TRBD1. CDR1 is SGHNT, CDR2 YYREEE, per germline (reference sequence). J gave up 4 bases and V 5 bases, and 10 bases lay outside the gene matches. CDR3 length: 15 amino acids. CDR3 amino acids: CASRGQGAPVYGYTF. The CDR3 DNA sequence: TGTGCCAGCAGGGGGCAGGGGGCGCCGGTCTATGGCTACACCTTC. Full variable domain (rest looked up from reference TRBV5-4 and TRBJ1-2): ETGVTQSPTHLIKTRGQQVTLRCSSQSGHNTVSWYQQALGQGPQFIFQYYREEENGRGNFPPRFSGLQFPNYSSELNVNALELDDSALYLCASRGQGAPVYGYTFGSGTRLTVV.

The J gene is TRBJ1-4, the V gene TRBV2, with 8 nucleotides matching TRBD1. CDR1 and CDR2 from the germline V gene are SNHLY and FYNNEI. With V trimmed by 6 bases and J by 1 base, 4 bases remained unmatched. The CDR3 is 15 residues long. CDR3 sequence (DNA): TGTGCCAGCAGCATCACAGGGGGAACTAATGAAAAACTGTTTTTT. Its protein product is CASSITGGTNEKLFF.

The chain is built from TRBV5-8 and TRBJ1-4, with TRBD1 as a possible D gene (5 bases). Germline V gives CDR1 SGHTS, CDR2 YDEGEE. The CDR3 sequence is 14 residues long. V gave up 7 bases and J gave up 8 bases, with 18 bases separating them. The CDR3 DNA follows: TGTGCCAGCCGATATATGGGGCTGAGGGAAAAACTGTTTTTT. It encodes CASRYMGLREKLFF.

The chain couples TRBV18 to TRBJ2-3, with a possible D match to TRBD2 (7 bases). The length of the CDR3 is 15 residues. Deletions cut 2 bases from V and 1 base from J, with 10 bases between. From germline, CDR1 is KGHSH and CDR2 LQKENI. In DNA, the CDR3 is TGTGCCAGCTCACCAAGGGGGGGACGCACAGATACGCAGTATTTT. It specifies CASSPRGGRTDTQYF.

V gene TRBV5-1 combines with J gene TRBJ1-3; D ambiguous. Between the trimmed V and J ends, which lost 2 bases and 0 bases, there was a span of 9 bases. Per the germline V gene, CDR1 is SGHRS and CDR2 is YFSETQ. The CDR3 is made up of 15 amino acids. The CDR3 sequence is CASSFHGDSGNTIYF. The CDR3 DNA reads TGCGCCAGCAGCTTTCACGGGGACTCTGGAAACACCATATATTTT. Variable domain in full (rest from reference TRBV5-1 and TRBJ1-3): KAGVTQTPRYLIKTRGQQVTLSCSPISGHRSVSWYQQTPGQGLQFLFEYFSETQRNKGNFPGRFSGRQFSNSRSEMNVSTLELGDSALYLCASSFHGDSGNTIYFGEGSWLTVV.